The entry below gives a single T cell receptor beta chain sequence along with its context. This sample is drawn from a study of blood T cell repertoires in COVID-19. Study context: From the United States, Italy and Spain came samples of acute and convalescent COVID-19. PBMCs, B-cell-depleted T cells, or T cells were the source of the cDNA or gDNA that made up the material.

Authors' analysis steps: Reference gene primer amplification gave nucleated cell count estimates. This table comes from immunoSEQ multiplex PCR, and its TCRdb copy is limited to in-frame clones, with some not included. V, J and clone size are those of that table, while D and trimming were read from the DNA. There are approximately 210,000 clones in the sample; about four fifths occur only once, and roughly 2.9% lies in the top ten. The V gene lost 0 bases and the J gene lost 6 bases, with 12 bases spanning the gap. This CDR3 has 14 amino acids. Looked up from germline, CDR1 is SGHRS and CDR2 is YFSETQ.

The sample was peripheral blood. This receptor was identified in a man in his fifties or sixties with active or convalescent COVID-19. The V and J genes are TRBV5-1 and TRBJ1-1; D is undetermined. The CDR3 nucleotides read TGCGCCAGCAGCTTGGAGCGATTCGGGGCTGAAGCTTTCTTT. Its translation is CASSLERFGAEAFF. The full variable domain, completed using reference TRBV5-1 and TRBJ1-1, is KAGVTQTPRYLIKTRGQQVTLSCSPISGHRSVSWYQQTPGQGLQFLFEYFSETQRNKGNFPGRFSGRQFSNSRSEMNVSTLELGDSALYLCASSLERFGAEAFFGQGTRLTVV.